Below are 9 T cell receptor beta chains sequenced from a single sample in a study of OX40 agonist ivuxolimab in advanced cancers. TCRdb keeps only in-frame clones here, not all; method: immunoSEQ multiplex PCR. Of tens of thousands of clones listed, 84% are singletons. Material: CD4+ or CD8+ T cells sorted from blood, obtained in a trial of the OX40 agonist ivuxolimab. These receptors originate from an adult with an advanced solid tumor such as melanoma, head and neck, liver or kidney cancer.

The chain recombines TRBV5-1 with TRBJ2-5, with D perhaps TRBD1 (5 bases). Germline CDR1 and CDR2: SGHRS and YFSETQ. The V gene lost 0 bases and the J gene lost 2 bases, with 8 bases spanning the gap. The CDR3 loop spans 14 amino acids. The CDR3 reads CASSLGSGQETQYF. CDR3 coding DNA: TGCGCCAGCAGCTTGGGGTCAGGGCAAGAGACCCAGTACTTC.

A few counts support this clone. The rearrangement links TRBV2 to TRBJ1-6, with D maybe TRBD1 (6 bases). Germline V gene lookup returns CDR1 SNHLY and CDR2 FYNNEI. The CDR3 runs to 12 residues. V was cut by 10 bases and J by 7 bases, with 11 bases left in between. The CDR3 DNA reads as TGTGCCATCGGACAGCCCAATTCACCCCTCCACTTT. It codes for CAIGQPNSPLHF.

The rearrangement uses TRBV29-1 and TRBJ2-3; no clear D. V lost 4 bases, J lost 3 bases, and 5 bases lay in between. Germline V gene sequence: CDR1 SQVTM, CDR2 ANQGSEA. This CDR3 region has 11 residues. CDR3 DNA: TGCAGCGTTGGGACGACAGATACGCAGTATTTT. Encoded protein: CSVGTTDTQYF.

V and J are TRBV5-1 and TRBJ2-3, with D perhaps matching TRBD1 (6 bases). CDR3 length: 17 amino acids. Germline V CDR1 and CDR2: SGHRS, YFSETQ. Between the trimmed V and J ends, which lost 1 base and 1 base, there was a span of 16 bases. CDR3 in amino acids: CASSLWGRGSGTDTQYF. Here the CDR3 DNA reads TGCGCCAGCAGCTTGTGGGGCAGGGGTAGTGGCACAGATACGCAGTATTTT.

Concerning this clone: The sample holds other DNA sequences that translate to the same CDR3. The CDR3 sequence: CASSPLGGNTIYF. CDR3 DNA sequence: TGTGCCAGTAGTCCCCTGGGTGGAAACACCATATATTTT. The V gene is TRBV19, the J gene TRBJ1-3, with D hard to call. Trimming removed 5 bases at V and 3 bases at J, with 8 bases between. CDR1 and CDR2 (germline): LNHDA, SQIVND (reference sequence). This CDR3 contains 13 residues.

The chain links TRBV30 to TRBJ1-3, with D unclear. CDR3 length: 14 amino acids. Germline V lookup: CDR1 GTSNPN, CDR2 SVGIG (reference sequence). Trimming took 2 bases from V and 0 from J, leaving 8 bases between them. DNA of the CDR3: TGTGCCTGGAGTAGCGGGGACTCTGGAAACACCATATATTTT. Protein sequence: CAWSSGDSGNTIYF.

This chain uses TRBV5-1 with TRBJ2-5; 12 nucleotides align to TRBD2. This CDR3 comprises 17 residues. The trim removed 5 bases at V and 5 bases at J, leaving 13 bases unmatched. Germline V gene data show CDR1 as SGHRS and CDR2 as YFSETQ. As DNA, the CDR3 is TGCGCCAGCAGAGAGAGGACTAGCGGGGCGCCAGGGGAGACCCAGTACTTC. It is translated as CASRERTSGAPGETQYF.

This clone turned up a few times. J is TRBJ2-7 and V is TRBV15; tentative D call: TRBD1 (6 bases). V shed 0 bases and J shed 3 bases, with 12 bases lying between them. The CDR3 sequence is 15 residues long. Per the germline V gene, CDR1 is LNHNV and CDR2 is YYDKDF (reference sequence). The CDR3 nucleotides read TGTGCCACCAGCAGAGATCTAGGGGGAGACTACGAGCAGTACTTC. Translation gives CATSRDLGGDYEQYF. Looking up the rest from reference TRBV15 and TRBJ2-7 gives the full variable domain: DAMVIQNPRYQVTQFGKPVTLSCSQTLNHNVMYWYQQKSSQAPKLLFHYYDKDFNNEADTPDNFQSRRPNTSFCFLDIRSPGLGDTAMYLCATSRDLGGDYEQYFGPGTRLTVT.

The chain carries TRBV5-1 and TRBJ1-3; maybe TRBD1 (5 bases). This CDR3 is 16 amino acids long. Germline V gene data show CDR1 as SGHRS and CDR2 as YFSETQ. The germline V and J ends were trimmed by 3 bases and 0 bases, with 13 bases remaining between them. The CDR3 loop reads CASSSRGSSSGNTIYF. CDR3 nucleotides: TGCGCCAGCAGCTCTAGGGGCTCGAGCTCTGGAAACACCATATATTTT.